Below, 15 T cell receptor beta chains from the same sample are listed, as sequenced in a study of cytomegalovirus exposure and HLA in healthy donors. Primers included in the PCR were 60 Vbeta and 13 Jbeta primers. Measured with immunoSEQ multiplex PCR; TCRdb has only the in-frame clones, and not every one. Of 150,000 to 200,000 clones listed, around 84% are singletons. The sample comprised PBMCs. The receptors derive from a woman aged 18-35 years in good health and CMV-seronegative.

The gene calls are TRBV7-2 and TRBJ2-1; D might be TRBD2 (6 bases). The ends were cut back, 4 bases at V and 12 bases at J, with 19 bases in the middle. The CDR3 loop spans 14 amino acids. Per germline, CDR1 SGHTA and CDR2 FQGNSA. CDR3 nucleotide sequence: TGTGCCAGCAGCTCGACCCCCGATGAGGGAGGGCAGTTCTTC. Encoded protein: CASSSTPDEGGQFF.

The CDR3 reads CASSPWTGGYNEQFF. CDR3 DNA: TGTGCCAGCAGCCCTTGGACAGGGGGCTACAATGAGCAGTTCTTC. The chain links TRBV5-8 to TRBJ2-1; 10 positions agree with TRBD1. The CDR3 sequence is 15 residues long. After removal of 4 bases from V and 3 bases from J, the junction contained 4 bases not matched to a gene. In germline, CDR1 is SGHTS, CDR2 YDEGEE.

This clone is a singleton in its sample. This chain links TRBV30 with TRBJ2-3; 14 nucleotides line up with TRBD2. The CDR3 contains 13 residues. With V trimmed by 5 bases and J by 12 bases, 7 bases remained unmatched. Germline lookup yields CDR1 GTSNPN and CDR2 SVGIG (reference sequence). The CDR3 DNA reads as TGTGCCTGGGGACTAGCGGGGGGCAACACCCAGTATTTT. Protein sequence: CAWGLAGGNTQYF.

The chain uses TRBV6-5 and TRBJ1-2; 8 bases align to TRBD1. This CDR3 region has 14 residues. The germline CDR1 and CDR2 sequences are MNHEY and SVGAGI. Trimming at V came to 6 bases and at J to 5 bases, leaving 8 bases not matched to a gene. The chain's CDR3 is CASSKGTGPYGYTF. As DNA, the CDR3 is TGTGCCAGCAGCAAAGGGACAGGCCCTTATGGCTACACCTTC.

This clone was detected a few times. This chain joins TRBV4-1 and TRBJ1-5, with D perhaps matching TRBD1 (6 bases). CDR1 and CDR2 (germline): MGHRA, YSYEKL. Trimming took off 2 bases at V and 0 bases at J, with 14 bases between the two ends. CDR3 length equals 17 residues. CDR3 region: CASSQLMTGYSNQPQHF. CDR3 nucleotides: TGCGCCAGCAGCCAACTTATGACAGGTTATAGCAATCAGCCCCAGCATTTT.

As regards this clone: Other DNA sequences in this sample translate to the same CDR3. V and J are TRBV30 and TRBJ1-6; no definite D call. V lost 3 bases to trimming and J lost 7 bases, with 10 bases between them. The CDR3 has 13 residues. Germline V gene data show CDR1 as GTSNPN and CDR2 as SVGIG (reference sequence). The CDR3 DNA reads as TGTGCCTGGAGCCCAGGAGGGAATTCACCCCTCCACTTT. Translating it yields CAWSPGGNSPLHF.

This rearrangement joins TRBV6-1 to TRBJ1-5; D is unclear. V dropped 3 bases and J dropped 7 bases, with 16 bases sitting between them. Per germline, CDR1 MNHNS and CDR2 SASEGT. The CDR3 has 15 amino acids. In nucleotides, the CDR3 is TGTGCCAGCAGTGAGATTTCGACACCGGCCCAGCCCCAGCATTTT. Its protein product is CASSEISTPAQPQHF.

The V gene is TRBV5-1, the J gene TRBJ2-2; TRBD2 is a possible D gene (5 bases). V was pared by 1 base and J by 1 base, with 8 bases between. Germline-derived CDR1 and CDR2 are SGHRS and YFSETQ. CDR3 length equals 15 residues. CDR3: CASSLPGGNTGELFF. The CDR3 bases are TGCGCCAGCAGCTTGCCAGGAGGGAACACCGGGGAGCTGTTTTTT.

The chain employs TRBV27 and TRBJ2-7, with D hard to call. The CDR3 extends over 13 amino acids. The ends were cut back, 5 bases at V and 2 bases at J, with 10 bases in the middle. CDR1 is MNHEY and CDR2 is SMNVEV in the germline V gene (reference sequence). Here the CDR3 reads CASSPQETYEQYF. The CDR3 DNA reads as TGTGCCAGCAGTCCCCAAGAGACCTACGAGCAGTACTTC.

This rearrangement joins TRBV9 to TRBJ2-2, with D perhaps TRBD2 (6 bases). The length of the CDR3 is 15 residues. CDR1 SGDLS and CDR2 YYNGEE come from the germline V gene. Trimming shortened V by 6 bases and J by 3 bases, and 15 bases separated the two germline ends. CDR3: CASTLGASDTGELFF. CDR3 in DNA: TGTGCCAGCACTCTTGGGGCTAGCGACACCGGGGAGCTGTTTTTT. The variable domain in full, with the rest retrieved from reference TRBV9 and TRBJ2-2, is DSGVTQTPKHLITATGQRVTLRCSPRSGDLSVYWYQQSLDQGLQFLIQYYNGEERAKGNILERFSAQQFPDLHSELNLSSLELGDSALYFCASTLGASDTGELFFGEGSRLTVL.

The chain combines TRBV9 with TRBJ2-5, with 8 bases identical to TRBD2. CDR1 and CDR2 (germline): SGDLS, YYNGEE. J was trimmed by 4 bases and V by 0 bases; bases with no gene match: 11. This CDR3 region has 17 residues. CDR3 DNA sequence: TGTGCCAGCAGCGTAGGAGTAAGCGGGAGAATAGGAGAGACCCAGTACTTC. This sequence encodes CASSVGVSGRIGETQYF.

Comments on this clone: A junction boundary mismatches the germline segment, possibly from a read error. The chain recombines TRBV7-9 with TRBJ1-4; the match to TRBD1 covers 8 bases. The germline V gene encodes CDR1 SEHNR and CDR2 FQNEAQ (reference sequence). The CDR3 runs to 13 residues. CDR3 nucleotide sequence: TGTTCCAGCAGCCGAGACAGGGGTGGAAAACTGTTTTTT. This encodes CSSSRDRGGKLFF.

The chain links TRBV6-5 to TRBJ1-2; D remains unclear. The CDR3 runs to 14 residues. The germline V and J ends were trimmed by 3 bases and 4 bases, with 12 bases remaining between them. The V gene's germline CDR1 is MNHEY and CDR2 SVGAGI. CDR3 DNA: TGTGCCAGCAGTTATCAAAAGGTAGCCTATGGCTACACCTTC. It specifies CASSYQKVAYGYTF.

The J gene is TRBJ1-5, the V gene TRBV21-1; the table gives TRBD1 as D, unverified against the DNA. TRBV21-1 is termed a pseudogene. This CDR3 region has 14 residues. CDR3 loop: CASSKQGCNQPQHF. The CDR3 region has the DNA TGTGCCAGCAGCAAACAGGGGTGCAATCAGCCCCAGCATTTT.

This chain connects TRBV19 to TRBJ2-1, with TRBD2 matching 9 bases. The CDR3 covers 13 residues. Germline V lookup: CDR1 LNHDA, CDR2 SQIVND (reference sequence). Germline trimming cut 5 bases from V and 16 bases from J; bases unmatched to any gene: 12. The CDR3 DNA reads TGTGCCAGTAGTCCGCGGATAGGGACTAGCATATTCTTC. It yields the protein CASSPRIGTSIFF.